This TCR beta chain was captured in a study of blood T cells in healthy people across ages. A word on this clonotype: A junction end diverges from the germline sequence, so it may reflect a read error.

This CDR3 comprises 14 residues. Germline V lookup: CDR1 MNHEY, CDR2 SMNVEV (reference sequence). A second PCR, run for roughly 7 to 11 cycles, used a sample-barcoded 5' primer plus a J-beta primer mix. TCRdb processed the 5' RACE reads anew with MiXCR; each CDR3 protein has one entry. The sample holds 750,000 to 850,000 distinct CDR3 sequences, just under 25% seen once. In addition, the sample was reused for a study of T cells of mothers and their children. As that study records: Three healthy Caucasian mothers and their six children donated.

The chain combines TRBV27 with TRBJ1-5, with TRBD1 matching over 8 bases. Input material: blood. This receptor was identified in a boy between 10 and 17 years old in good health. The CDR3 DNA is TGTGCCGGCAGTTTGCAGGGGGCAAGTCAGCCCCAGCATTTT. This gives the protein CAGSLQGASQPQHF.